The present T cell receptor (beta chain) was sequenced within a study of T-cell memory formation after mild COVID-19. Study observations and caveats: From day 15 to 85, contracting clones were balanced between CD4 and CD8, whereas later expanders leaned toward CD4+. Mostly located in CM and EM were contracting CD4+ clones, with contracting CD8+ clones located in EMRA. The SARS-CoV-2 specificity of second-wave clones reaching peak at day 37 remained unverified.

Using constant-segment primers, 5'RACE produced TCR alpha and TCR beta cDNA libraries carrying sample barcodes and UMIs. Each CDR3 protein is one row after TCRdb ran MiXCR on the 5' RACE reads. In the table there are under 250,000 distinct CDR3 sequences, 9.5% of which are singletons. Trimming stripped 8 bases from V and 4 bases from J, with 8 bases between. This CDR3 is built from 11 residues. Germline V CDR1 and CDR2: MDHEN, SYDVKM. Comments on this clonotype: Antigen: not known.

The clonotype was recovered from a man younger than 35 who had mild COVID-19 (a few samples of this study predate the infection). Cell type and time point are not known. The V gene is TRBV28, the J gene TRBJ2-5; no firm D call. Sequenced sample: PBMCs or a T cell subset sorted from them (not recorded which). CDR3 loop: CASQLGETQYF. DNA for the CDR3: TGTGCCAGCCAGTTAGGAGAGACCCAGTACTTC.